The present T cell receptor beta chain was sequenced within a study of PD-1 blockade in classical Hodgkin lymphoma. Study outcomes and limitations: There remain no defined causes for the repertoire differences, which possibly reflect disease activity or prior therapy.

This table comes from immunoSEQ multiplex PCR, and its TCRdb copy is limited to in-frame clones, with some not included. The repertoire holds about 64,000 clones, with just over 90% as singletons. CDR1 and CDR2 from the germline V gene are SGHVS and FQNEAQ. Trimming removed 0 bases at V and 2 bases at J, with 10 bases between. The CDR3 has 15 amino acids. Regarding this clone: Antigen unknown.

The time point here: cycle 4 day 1 (C4D1), after 6 weeks of nivolumab. In every patient, relapse followed autologous stem cell transplantation, while exposure to brentuximab vedotin differed. The rearrangement uses TRBV7-8 and TRBJ1-1, with TRBD1 as a possible D gene (6 bases). This specimen was peripheral blood mononuclear cells (PBMCs), taken before the fourth cycle of nivolumab. The clonotype comes from a human donor with classical Hodgkin lymphoma. The CDR3 region is CASSLATGTNTEAFF. The CDR3 DNA reads TGTGCCAGCAGCTTAGCAACAGGGACCAACACTGAAGCTTTCTTT.